The 14 T cell receptor beta chains reported below all come from one sample, sequenced in a study of shared clonotypes between healthy human individuals (dated by TCRdb to 2018 to 2021). Library construction relied on the immunoSEQ multiplex PCR assay. TCRdb provides this immuneACCESS table in a form limited to in-frame rearrangements. Some clones are lacking; in checked studies, under half of them reflect an unresolved V gene, and why the rest are absent is not known. The sample table holds under 650,000 clones, of which 90% to 97% were seen once. The ten largest clones add up to under 0.06% of the sample. Sequenced: naive CD4+ T cells sorted from blood. Taken with the paper, the label for cell subset or site translates to: CD45RA+ positively selected. The receptors stem from a woman in her thirties in good health.

This clone came up once. This chain connects TRBV27 to TRBJ2-3; D may be TRBD2 (6 bases). The V gene's germline CDR1 is MNHEY and CDR2 SMNVEV (reference sequence). The CDR3 runs to 15 residues. The V end was cut by 0 bases, the J end by 8 bases, with 15 bases between. DNA of the CDR3: TGTGCCAGCAGTTTATCGAGGTCCGGGAGCGGTACGCAGTATTTT. It encodes CASSLSRSGSGTQYF.

The chain couples TRBV14 to TRBJ2-5; D ambiguous. The germline CDR1 and CDR2 sequences are SGHDN and FVKESK. The CDR3 sequence is 12 residues long. V gave up 2 bases and J gave up 6 bases, with 7 bases separating them. The CDR3 coding sequence is TGTGCCAGCAGCCAATTGGGGAAGACCCAGTACTTC. It codes for CASSQLGKTQYF.

The chain joins TRBV30 to TRBJ2-2; D tentatively fits TRBD1 or TRBD2 (7 bases each). With 3 bases removed from V and 1 base from J, the gap between germline ends came to 21 bases. CDR1 and CDR2 from the germline V gene are GTSNPN and SVGIG (reference sequence). The CDR3 extends over 18 amino acids. Here the CDR3 reads CAWSAKGGTAQNTGELFF. CDR3 bases: TGTGCCTGGAGCGCGAAGGGAGGGACAGCCCAGAACACCGGGGAGCTGTTTTTT. Full variable domain (rest looked up from reference TRBV30 and TRBJ2-2): SQTIHQWPATLVQPVGSPLSLECTVEGTSNPNLYWYRQAAGRGLQLLFYSVGIGQISSEVPQNLSASRPQDRQFILSSKKLLLSDSGFYLCAWSAKGGTAQNTGELFFGEGSRLTVL.

The genes are TRBV4-1 and TRBJ2-1; 10 bases map to TRBD2. V gave up 3 bases and J gave up 3 bases; unmatched junction bases: 5. The CDR3 covers 16 residues. CDR1 and CDR2 (germline): MGHRA, YSYEKL. The CDR3 DNA sequence: TGCGCCAGCAGCCACTCAAGCGGGAGGGACTACAATGAGCAGTTCTTC. Its translation is CASSHSSGRDYNEQFF.

The gene calls are TRBV28 and TRBJ2-7; D is perhaps TRBD2 (5 bases). Per germline, CDR1 MDHEN and CDR2 SYDVKM. V was pared by 5 bases and J by 6 bases, with 17 bases between. The CDR3 length is 14 residues. DNA of the CDR3: TGTGCCAGCAGTGAGACTACAACTTCCGGCGAGCAGTACTTC. This sequence encodes CASSETTTSGEQYF. The full variable domain, in which reference TRBV28 and TRBJ2-7 provide the parts outside the CDR3, is DVKVTQSSRYLVKRTGEKVFLECVQDMDHENMFWYRQDPGLGLRLIYFSYDVKMKEKGDIPEGYSVSREKKERFSLILESASTNQTSMYLCASSETTTSGEQYFGPGTRLTVT.

The chain links TRBV11-2 to TRBJ2-7; D might be TRBD2 (6 bases). CDR3 length equals 17 residues. Germline V CDR1 and CDR2: SGHAT, FQNNGV. Trimming cost V 0 bases and J 0 bases, with 15 bases left between them. CDR3 residues: CASSLEDGVAASYEQYF. In DNA, the CDR3 is TGTGCCAGCAGCTTAGAAGACGGAGTAGCGGCCTCCTACGAGCAGTACTTC. The variable domain in full, completed from reference TRBV11-2 and TRBJ2-7, reads EAGVAQSPRYKIIEKRQSVAFWCNPISGHATLYWYQQILGQGPKLLIQFQNNGVVDDSQLPKDRFSAERLKGVDSTLKIQPAKLEDSAVYLCASSLEDGVAASYEQYFGPGTRLTVT.

This CDR3 is CASSETRGKVGNQPQHF. CDR3 nucleotides: TGTGCCAGTAGCGAAACCAGGGGGAAAGTTGGCAATCAGCCCCAGCATTTT. The gene calls are TRBV19 and TRBJ1-5; 7 bases map to TRBD1. The V gene end was trimmed by 6 bases and the J gene end by 2 bases; junction bases not matched to a gene: 13. This CDR3 has 17 residues. The germline V gene encodes CDR1 LNHDA and CDR2 SQIVND (reference sequence).

The sample holds one count of this clone. The DNA for the CDR3 is TGTGCCAGCAGCTTGGTTTGGGTGACAAATGAAAAACTGTTTTTT. This gives the protein CASSLVWVTNEKLFF. This chain uses TRBV5-5 with TRBJ1-4; no firm D call. This CDR3 comprises 15 residues. The V end was cut by 0 bases, the J end by 5 bases, with 11 bases between. The V gene's germline CDR1 is SGHKS and CDR2 YYEKEE (reference sequence).

The chain is built from TRBV18 and TRBJ1-3, with 9 positions matching TRBD1. With 3 bases clipped from V and 3 bases from J, the junction kept 9 bases outside the gene matches. Germline-derived CDR1 and CDR2 are KGHSH and LQKENI. The CDR3 runs 17 residues. The CDR3 spells CASSPYGGQGFGNTIYF. CDR3 in DNA: TGTGCCAGCTCACCCTACGGGGGACAGGGTTTTGGAAACACCATATATTTT.

On this clone: Other DNA sequences in the sample encode the same CDR3. The V and J genes are TRBV5-1 and TRBJ2-5, with TRBD1 matching over 9 bases. The germline V gene encodes CDR1 SGHRS and CDR2 YFSETQ. V lost 4 bases, J lost 2 bases, and 0 bases stayed unmatched. The CDR3 has 13 residues. For the CDR3, the DNA is TGCGCCAGCAGCGGGACAGGGCAAGAGACCCAGTACTTC. It encodes CASSGTGQETQYF.

The rearrangement joins TRBV4-1 to TRBJ2-5; D may match TRBD1 or TRBD2 (5 bases each). The J call may be incorrect, as the DNA end agrees better with TRBJ2-7. Germline CDR1 and CDR2: MGHRA and YSYEKL. The CDR3 runs 14 residues. CDR3 amino acids: CASSQDRGDHEQYF. CDR3 nucleotides: TGCGCCAGCAGCCAAGATAGGGGAGACCACGAGCAGTACTTC.

The genes are TRBV7-2 and TRBJ1-4, with 9 bases that match TRBD1. Trimming at V came to 1 base and at J to 7 bases, leaving 4 bases not matched to a gene. Looked up from germline, CDR1 is SGHTA and CDR2 is FQGNSA. This CDR3 region has 15 residues. This chain's CDR3 is CASSLDGTGIEKLFF. As DNA, the CDR3 is TGTGCCAGCAGCTTAGATGGGACAGGGATTGAAAAACTGTTTTTT.

The chain links TRBV9 to TRBJ2-7, with 9 bases fitting TRBD1. The CDR3 is 16 amino acids. The V gene end was trimmed by 0 bases and the J gene end by 4 bases; junction bases not matched to a gene: 8. The germline V gene encodes CDR1 SGDLS and CDR2 YYNGEE. The CDR3 loop is CASSVGARDREYEQYF. DNA of the CDR3: TGTGCCAGCAGCGTAGGCGCGCGGGACAGGGAATACGAGCAGTACTTC. Variable domain in full (rest from reference TRBV9 and TRBJ2-7): DSGVTQTPKHLITATGQRVTLRCSPRSGDLSVYWYQQSLDQGLQFLIQYYNGEERAKGNILERFSAQQFPDLHSELNLSSLELGDSALYFCASSVGARDREYEQYFGPGTRLTVT.

The chain recombines TRBV19 with TRBJ2-4; D remains ambiguous. CDR1 and CDR2 (germline): LNHDA, SQIVND (reference sequence). This CDR3 comprises 14 residues. With 9 bases removed from V and 0 bases from J, the gap between germline ends came to 12 bases. The CDR3 DNA sequence: TGTGCCAGCTCCGCCACGCTAGCCAAAAACATTCAGTACTTC. It yields the protein CASSATLAKNIQYF.